These 32 T cell receptor beta chains came from one sample sequenced in a study of T cell clones after liver transplantation. TCRdb's copy holds only in-frame clones and misses some; the assay was immunoSEQ multiplex PCR. The sample carries roughly 49,000 clones, approximately 71% recorded once. The sequencing here drew on CD4+ T cells from blood, taken roughly 55 months after liver transplant. These receptors all come from a human patient who received a liver transplant. These T cells may partly come from the graft donor.

The chain has TRBV21-1 and TRBJ2-2; the table's TRBD1 call for D was not verified on the DNA. TRBV21-1 is a known pseudogene. This CDR3 comprises 14 residues. CDR3: CASSHRQNTGELFF. In DNA, the CDR3 is TGTGCCAGCAGCCACCGACAGAACACCGGGGAGCTGTTTTTT.

This clone was seen a few times. The rearrangement links TRBV19 to TRBJ1-2, with D unresolved. Germline-derived CDR1 and CDR2 are LNHDA and SQIVND (reference sequence). This CDR3 has 15 residues. V gave up 3 bases and J gave up 8 bases, with 19 bases separating them. The CDR3 DNA sequence: TGTGCCAGTAGTATGGTATCTGGTTCGGGGAAAGGCTACACCTTC. It is translated as CASSMVSGSGKGYTF.

V is TRBV7-2 and J is TRBJ1-5, with unresolved D. Looked up from germline, CDR1 is SGHTA and CDR2 is FQGNSA. Trimming took off 2 bases at V and 6 bases at J, with 20 bases between the two ends. The CDR3 loop spans 17 amino acids. CDR3 region: CASSLLSFGVSGQPQHF. CDR3 nucleotides: TGTGCCAGCAGCTTATTATCATTTGGGGTATCAGGTCAGCCCCAGCATTTT.

This clone was counted a few times. This rearrangement joins TRBV7-2 to TRBJ2-7, with TRBD2 identical over 11 bases. This CDR3 has 15 amino acids. V shed 5 bases and J 3 bases; nucleotides not matched to a gene: 6. Germline assignment: CDR1 SGHTA and CDR2 FQGNSA. CDR3 amino acids: CASSPTSGGYYEQYF. The CDR3 nucleotides read TGTGCCAGCAGCCCTACTAGCGGGGGCTACTACGAGCAGTACTTC. The whole variable domain, filled in from reference TRBV7-2 and TRBJ2-7, reads GAGVSQSPSNKVTEKGKDVELRCDPISGHTALYWYRQSLGQGLEFLIYFQGNSAPDKSGLPSDRFSAERTGGSVSTLTIQRTQQEDSAVYLCASSPTSGGYYEQYFGPGTRLTVT.

J is TRBJ1-2 and V is TRBV6-5; D unclear. The CDR3 runs 15 residues. CDR1 MNHEY and CDR2 SVGAGI come from the germline V gene. V was cut by 2 bases and J by 0 bases, with 10 bases left in between. CDR3 in DNA: TGTGCCAGCAGTTACAGTCATCGTACTAACTATGGCTACACCTTC. Its translation is CASSYSHRTNYGYTF.

The rearrangement joins TRBV5-4 to TRBJ2-7, with TRBD2 identical over 13 bases. Germline assignment: CDR1 SGHNT and CDR2 YYREEE (reference sequence). This CDR3 is 16 amino acids long. The V gene end was trimmed by 2 bases and the J gene end by 3 bases; junction bases not matched to a gene: 5. The CDR3, as DNA: TGTGCCAGCAGCTTACCCGGGACTAGCGGGATCTACGAGCAGTACTTC. Translation: CASSLPGTSGIYEQYF.

This chain connects TRBV5-6 to TRBJ1-5, with 9 bases fitting TRBD1. Germline V gene lookup returns CDR1 SGHDT and CDR2 YYEEEE. This CDR3 region has 14 residues. Trimming removed 4 bases from V and 6 bases from J; junction bases left unmatched: 5. The CDR3 spells CASSMGQGGQPQHF. In DNA form, the CDR3 reads TGTGCCAGCAGCATGGGACAGGGAGGTCAGCCCCAGCATTTT. The full variable domain, completed using reference TRBV5-6 and TRBJ1-5, is DAGVTQSPTHLIKTRGQQVTLRCSPKSGHDTVSWYQQALGQGPQFIFQYYEEEERQRGNFPDRFSGHQFPNYSSELNVNALLLGDSALYLCASSMGQGGQPQHFGDGTRLSIL.

For this clone: This CDR3 is also generated by other DNA sequences in the sample. This rearrangement joins TRBV5-5 to TRBJ2-3, with a weak D call TRBD2 (5 bases). V gave up 4 bases and J gave up 3 bases, with 6 bases separating them. Germline lookup yields CDR1 SGHKS and CDR2 YYEKEE (reference sequence). The CDR3 is 12 amino acids. The CDR3 reads CASSTGTDTQYF. CDR3 sequence (DNA): TGTGCCAGCAGCACGGGGACAGATACGCAGTATTTT.

This chain joins TRBV6-6 and TRBJ2-1; 12 bases are a match to TRBD2. Germline values: CDR1 MNHNY, CDR2 SVGAGI (reference sequence). This CDR3 is built from 16 residues. Trimming took 6 bases from V and 4 from J; bases not matched to a gene: 7. The CDR3 sequence is CASRITTSGGYNEQFF. The CDR3 DNA reads as TGTGCCAGCAGAATTACGACTAGCGGGGGTTACAATGAGCAGTTCTTC.

This chain joins TRBV10-3 and TRBJ1-1; tentative D call: TRBD1 (6 bases). Germline V gene sequence: CDR1 ENHRY, CDR2 SYGVKD. This CDR3 is 14 amino acids long. V was trimmed by 4 bases and J by 1 base, leaving 10 bases between them. CDR3 amino acids: CAISAGRGNTEAFF. The CDR3 bases are TGTGCCATCAGTGCGGGCAGGGGGAACACTGAAGCTTTCTTT.

The chain recombines TRBV6-5 with TRBJ1-6, with D uncertain. Trimming left V 0 bases short and J 6 bases short, with 12 bases between. CDR3 size: 16 residues. The germline V gene encodes CDR1 MNHEY and CDR2 SVGAGI. CDR3 sequence reads: CASSYSAPRPNSPLHF. The CDR3 DNA reads TGTGCCAGCAGTTACTCCGCCCCGCGTCCTAATTCACCCCTCCACTTT.

The CDR3, as DNA: TGTGCCACCAGCAGAGATCTCGGGGGGCAAAACACCATATATTTT. Translating it yields CATSRDLGGQNTIYF. The rearrangement joins TRBV15 to TRBJ1-3; the D gene is possibly TRBD1 (6 bases). The CDR3 is 15 residues long. Germline CDR1 and CDR2: LNHNV and YYDKDF (reference sequence). V was shortened by 0 bases and J by 6 bases, with 12 bases between the two germline ends.

Here the CDR3 reads CASSLEPDQPQHF. DNA for the CDR3: TGTGCCAGCAGCTTAGAACCCGATCAGCCCCAGCATTTT. The rearrangement uses TRBV5-4 and TRBJ1-5; D is unresolved. The ends were cut back, 2 bases at V and 5 bases at J, with 8 bases in the middle. This CDR3 contains 13 residues. Germline V lookup: CDR1 SGHNT, CDR2 YYREEE (reference sequence).

J is TRBJ1-5 and V is TRBV28, with a possible D match to TRBD1 (5 bases). Trimming took off 6 bases at V and 3 bases at J, with 12 bases between the two ends. The CDR3 length is 14 residues. Per germline, CDR1 MDHEN and CDR2 SYDVKM. The CDR3 spells CASRRQIANQPQHF. CDR3 bases: TGTGCCAGCAGGCGACAGATCGCCAATCAGCCCCAGCATTTT.

This clone was observed a few times. V is TRBV6-1 and J is TRBJ1-6, with D possibly being TRBD1 (6 bases). The CDR3 covers 13 residues. The V and J ends lost 7 bases and 5 bases respectively, with 9 bases between them. Germline CDR1 MNHNS, CDR2 SASEGT. The CDR3 nucleotides read TGTGCCAGCAACAGGGCGGATAATTCACCCCTCCACTTT. This gives the protein CASNRADNSPLHF.

The chain links TRBV2 to TRBJ1-5; TRBD1 matches 7 bases. V was pared by 4 bases and J by 3 bases, with 12 bases of the junction left unmatched. The CDR3 length is 17 residues. Germline V gene data show CDR1 as SNHLY and CDR2 as FYNNEI. CDR3 coding DNA: TGTGCCAGCAGTGCGGAAGGAAGGGGGCGGGACAATCAGCCCCAGCATTTT. It encodes CASSAEGRGRDNQPQHF.

The chain employs TRBV28 and TRBJ1-2; D possibly corresponds to TRBD1 (6 bases). CDR3 size: 16 residues. With 4 bases removed from V and 1 base from J, the gap between germline ends came to 16 bases. The V gene's germline CDR1 is MDHEN and CDR2 SYDVKM. The DNA of the CDR3 is TGTGCCAGCAGTTCCACAGGGTTCGGGGATAACTATGGCTACACCTTC. Translating it yields CASSSTGFGDNYGYTF.

The V gene is TRBV7-2, the J gene TRBJ2-5, with D perhaps TRBD2 (6 bases). V was trimmed by 11 bases and J by 1 base, leaving 11 bases between them. This CDR3 region has 12 residues. CDR1 and CDR2 from the germline V gene are SGHTA and FQGNSA. The CDR3 sequence: CAAGPTQETQYF. In nucleotides, the CDR3 is TGTGCCGCGGGGCCCACCCAAGAGACCCAGTACTTC.

This clone was detected only a few times. This chain uses TRBV4-2 with TRBJ2-7, with 7 bases that match TRBD1. Trimming removed 0 bases from V and 2 bases from J; junction bases left unmatched: 7. Per the germline V gene, CDR1 is LGHNA and CDR2 is YNFKEQ. The CDR3 spans 16 residues. This CDR3 is CASSQDHEGAAYEQYF. The CDR3 bases are TGTGCCAGCAGCCAAGATCACGAGGGGGCGGCCTACGAGCAGTACTTC.

This sequence joins TRBV18 and TRBJ1-4; D gene unclear. The CDR3 runs to 15 residues. Germline V gives CDR1 KGHSH, CDR2 LQKENI. V lost 3 bases to trimming and J lost 4 bases, with 12 bases between them. CDR3 residues: CASSPQRQDNEKLFF. In DNA form, the CDR3 reads TGTGCCAGCTCACCCCAACGTCAGGATAATGAAAAACTGTTTTTT.

This clone appeared once. The chain has TRBV29-1 and TRBJ1-2, with 9 bases matching TRBD1. Germline V CDR1 and CDR2: SQVTM, ANQGSEA. V was clipped by 3 bases and J by 8 bases; unmatched bases: 7. The CDR3 totals 13 residues. CDR3 DNA: TGCAGCGTTGAGGGGACAGGGAGTTTCGGCTACACCTTC. Protein product: CSVEGTGSFGYTF.

This rearrangement joins TRBV19 to TRBJ1-5; TRBD1 is a possible D gene (5 bases). The V end was cut by 5 bases, the J end by 7 bases, with 12 bases between. Germline CDR1 LNHDA, CDR2 SQIVND (reference sequence). The CDR3 is 13 amino acids. The CDR3 region is CASSFGTEQPQHF. The CDR3 region has the DNA TGTGCCAGTAGTTTTGGGACGGAACAGCCCCAGCATTTT.

V gene TRBV19 combines with J gene TRBJ1-4; the match to TRBD1 covers 7 bases. Germline V gene sequence: CDR1 LNHDA, CDR2 SQIVND (reference sequence). J lost 6 bases, V lost 9 bases, and 7 bases had no gene match. CDR3 size: 13 residues. The CDR3 sequence is CASTGANYEKLFF. CDR3 coding DNA: TGTGCCAGCACAGGGGCCAACTATGAAAAACTGTTTTTT.

The chain employs TRBV7-9 and TRBJ2-2; D is unclear. The CDR3 has 14 amino acids. CDR1 and CDR2 (germline): SEHNR, FQNEAQ (reference sequence). Trimming stripped 5 bases from V and 8 bases from J, with 15 bases between. Here the CDR3 DNA reads TGTGCCAGCAGCGTCGACTCGACGGCGGGGGAGCTGTTTTTT. Translation: CASSVDSTAGELFF.

The table lists this clone with a count of one. The genes are TRBV6-6 and TRBJ1-3; 11 bases are a match to TRBD1. Germline V lookup: CDR1 MNHNY, CDR2 SVGAGI (reference sequence). This CDR3 comprises 15 residues. V trimming: 5 bases; J trimming: 8 bases; junction bases outside the gene matches: 8. The CDR3 DNA sequence: TGTGCCAGCAGTCCTCCGGGACAGGGGGTAGACACCATATATTTT. It translates to CASSPPGQGVDTIYF.

The V call is TRBV6-6, the J call TRBJ2-5; TRBD1 matches 7 bases. The ends lost 6 bases at V and 2 bases at J; junction bases unmatched: 9. This CDR3 spans 15 amino acids. Germline lookup yields CDR1 MNHNY and CDR2 SVGAGI (reference sequence). CDR3 in amino acids: CASSERQGAQETQYF. As DNA, the CDR3 is TGTGCCAGCAGCGAGAGACAGGGCGCACAAGAGACCCAGTACTTC.

The chain is built from TRBV11-3 and TRBJ1-1, with a weak D call TRBD1 (5 bases). The germline V gene encodes CDR1 SGHNT and CDR2 YENEEA. The CDR3 is made up of 12 amino acids. The V and J ends lost 3 bases and 4 bases respectively, with 6 bases between them. CDR3 nucleotides: TGTGCCAGCAGCTTTGGGGGCACTGAAGCTTTCTTT. It codes for CASSFGGTEAFF. Combining the CDR3 with reference TRBV11-3 and TRBJ1-1 gives the whole variable domain EAGVVQSPRYKIIEKKQPVAFWCNPISGHNTLYWYLQNLGQGPELLIRYENEEAVDDSQLPKDRFSAERLKGVDSTLKIQPAELGDSAVYLCASSFGGTEAFFGQGTRLTVV.

The gene calls are TRBV5-1 and TRBJ1-4; D unclear. There are 15 residues in the CDR3. CDR1 and CDR2 (germline): SGHRS, YFSETQ. V shed 3 bases and J shed 0 bases, with 9 bases lying between them. CDR3 sequence reads: CASSSDGATNEKLFF. The CDR3 DNA reads as TGCGCCAGCAGCTCGGACGGTGCAACTAATGAAAAACTGTTTTTT.

This clone was detected only a few times. The chain recombines TRBV21-1 with TRBJ2-7; the DNA was not used to check the table's D call, TRBD2. TRBV21-1 is a listed pseudogene. The CDR3 is 17 amino acids. The CDR3 nucleotides read TGTGCCAGCAGCAAAGTTCGTGGACTAGCGGGCTCCTACGAGCAGTACTTC. It encodes CASSKVRGLAGSYEQYF.

This chain uses TRBV6-5 with TRBJ1-1; D remains ambiguous. This CDR3 is 14 amino acids long. With 2 bases removed from V and 6 bases from J, the gap between germline ends came to 13 bases. Germline lookup yields CDR1 MNHEY and CDR2 SVGAGI. CDR3 sequence: CASSYDTGSPEAFF. For the CDR3, the DNA is TGTGCCAGCAGTTACGATACGGGTTCTCCTGAAGCTTTCTTT.

This clone has a handful of counts. This rearrangement joins TRBV15 to TRBJ1-5; 7 positions match TRBD1. J was trimmed by 7 bases and V by 3 bases; bases with no gene match: 9. This CDR3 has 15 amino acids. Germline assignment: CDR1 LNHNV and CDR2 YYDKDF (reference sequence). In nucleotides, the CDR3 is TGTGCCACCAGCAGGGACCGACAGGGCCAGCAGCCCCAGCATTTT. Protein sequence: CATSRDRQGQQPQHF.

V usage is TRBV28 and J usage is TRBJ1-1; no definite D call. The CDR3 consists of 13 residues. Germline CDR1 reads MDHEN; CDR2 reads SYDVKM. V was shortened by 5 bases and J by 0 bases, with 7 bases between the two germline ends. CDR3 sequence (DNA): TGTGCCAGCAGTGGAGAGCTGAACACTGAAGCTTTCTTT. Translation gives CASSGELNTEAFF.